The 10 T cell receptor beta chains listed next were all sequenced from one sample in a study of T-cell reconstitution after alpha-beta-depleted transplantation in children. Preparing the TCRbeta library involved the use of unique molecular identifiers. TCRdb recomputed calls from the PCR reads with MiXCR, one row per CDR3 protein. The sample comprises about 490,000 distinct CDR3 sequences, 10% to 13% of which are singletons, and 2% to 2.5% rests with the top ten. This specimen consisted of PBMCs, obtained before TCRalphabeta/CD19-depleted stem cell transplant. The receptor source for this set is a child aged 2-15 years with inherited bone marrow failure, due to receive a stem cell transplant.

This clonotype was seen at least ten times. The chain links TRBV5-4 to TRBJ2-5, with TRBD2 matching 7 bases. From germline, CDR1 is SGHNT and CDR2 YYREEE (reference sequence). The CDR3 totals 15 residues. The V and J ends lost 0 bases and 7 bases, in that order; junction bases with no gene match: 9. As DNA, the CDR3 is TGTGCCAGCAGCTTGGGCGGCGCGTCGGGGGGGACCCAGTACTTC. Protein sequence: CASSLGGASGGTQYF.

This chain connects TRBV29-1 to TRBJ2-7; maybe TRBD1 (6 bases). This CDR3 has 11 amino acids. Germline V gene sequence: CDR1 SQVTM, CDR2 ANQGSEA. V lost 5 bases, J lost 7 bases, and 12 bases lay in between. In DNA form, the CDR3 reads TGCAGCGTTCAACAGGGTTTTGAGCAGTACTTC. This gives the protein CSVQQGFEQYF.

CDR3 nucleotide sequence: TGCGCCAGCAGCCAAGATGGGGCGGCTGAAGCTTTCTTT. It translates to CASSQDGAAEAFF. The rearrangement joins TRBV4-3 to TRBJ1-1; a weak D match, TRBD1 (5 bases). Germline V gives CDR1 LGHNA, CDR2 YSLEER. The CDR3 loop spans 13 amino acids. Trimming removed 0 bases from V and 6 bases from J, with 8 bases in between.

This clonotype was seen at least ten times. J is TRBJ1-2 and V is TRBV12-3 or TRBV12-4; D is perhaps TRBD1 (5 bases). CDR3 length: 16 amino acids. V was pared by 6 bases and J by 3 bases, with 20 bases between. The CDR3: CASSPGPSPGHYGYTF. CDR3 DNA sequence: TGTGCCAGCAGCCCGGGACCCTCACCCGGGCACTATGGCTACACCTTC.

This clonotype occurred many times. V usage is TRBV20-1 and J usage is TRBJ2-7, with a weak D call TRBD1 (5 bases). Deletions cut 0 bases from V and 4 bases from J, with 19 bases between. The CDR3 contains 16 residues. Germline CDR1 reads DFQATT; CDR2 reads SNEGSKA (reference sequence). CDR3 DNA: TGCAGTGCTAGAGATCAACGAGGTACAGGCGGATACGAGCAGTACTTC. Translated: CSARDQRGTGGYEQYF.

This clonotype was seen a few times. An end of the junction differs from the germline gene, which may be a read error. The chain combines TRBV4-3 with TRBJ2-2, with 8 bases identical to TRBD2. From germline, CDR1 is LGHNA and CDR2 YSLEER. The CDR3 consists of 16 residues. The chain's CDR3 is CASGQEAGGEAGELFF. Written as DNA, the CDR3 is TGCGCCAGCGGCCAAGAGGCGGGAGGAGAGGCCGGGGAGCTGTTTTTT.

The genes are TRBV6-2 or TRBV6-3 and TRBJ2-3; D might be TRBD2 (6 bases). Trimming took 5 bases from V and 4 from J, leaving 10 bases between them. The CDR3 runs 13 residues. Germline V lookup: CDR1 MNHEY, CDR2 SVGEGT. CDR3 in DNA: TGTGCCAGCAGTCGACTAGTTCCAGATACGCAGTATTTT. It specifies CASSRLVPDTQYF.

This clonotype was found a few times. The J gene is TRBJ2-3, the V gene TRBV4-3, with TRBD2 matching over 11 bases. V trimming: 1 base; J trimming: 4 bases; junction bases outside the gene matches: 13. The CDR3 is 19 amino acids. In germline, CDR1 is LGHNA, CDR2 YSLEER. As DNA, the CDR3 is TGCGCCAGCAGCCAAGGGTCACTAGCGGGAGCAGGTAGTGCAGATACGCAGTATTTT. Amino acid sequence: CASSQGSLAGAGSADTQYF.

This clonotype has ten or more counts. The rearrangement links TRBV29-1 to TRBJ2-7; TRBD1 aligns across 9 bases. Trimming cost V 5 bases and J 4 bases; bases outside gene matches: 6. Germline lookup yields CDR1 SQVTM and CDR2 ANQGSEA. There are 13 residues in the CDR3. The CDR3 reads CSVTPDRGYEQYF. In DNA form, the CDR3 reads TGCAGCGTTACCCCGGACAGGGGATACGAGCAGTACTTC.

A word on this clonotype: Being one base from a much bigger clone, this may be a read error. V usage is TRBV29-1 and J usage is TRBJ2-7; 9 nucleotides line up with TRBD2. CDR3 length equals 14 residues. The V gene's germline CDR1 is SQVTM and CDR2 ANQGSEA. The ends lost 5 bases at V and 4 bases at J; junction bases unmatched: 9. As DNA, the CDR3 is TGCAGCGTTCTGTGGCTAGCGGGGAGTTACGAGCAGTACTTC. Protein product: CSVLWLAGSYEQYF.